This T cell receptor (beta chain) emerged from a study of tumor-infiltrating lymphocytes in primary liver carcinoma. Study background: T1-T3 N0M0 was the stage of the tumors, which were roughly 4 to 10 cm across.

Starting material of 500 to 600 ng total RNA yielded TCR beta cDNA via a constant-region primer. Libraries covering TCR beta were generated through three nested multiplex PCR rounds (using a slightly modified ARM-PCR). Amplification in the first two PCR rounds was performed using TRBV1-TRBV30 forward primers and a C-beta reverse primer for approximately 10 cycles each. TCRdb used MiXCR to reprocess the multiplex PCR reads, holding one entry per CDR3 protein. Here the sample spans about 78,000 distinct CDR3 sequences, around 75% being singletons. It was from about 21-30 mg of unsorted bulk tissue that RNA and DNA were co-extracted. Collection of samples drew on five separate regions of each tumor. Comment on this clonotype: The junction does not match germline at one end; this may be a read error.

The length of the CDR3 is 13 residues. Germline V gives CDR1 DFQATT, CDR2 SNEGSKA (reference sequence). This sequence was found in an older woman with primary liver carcinoma and hepatitis B virus infection. Specimen: liver tumor tissue from sampling region 4. As for subset: tumor region T4, right-lateral pole. The J gene is TRBJ2-2, the V gene TRBV20-1, with D tentatively TRBD2 (5 bases). The chain's CDR3 is CSTMALDTGELLF. CDR3 in DNA: TGCAGTACCATGGCACTCGACACCGGGGAGCTGCTTTTT.